These T cell receptor beta chains were read from a single sample in a study of Ad26.COV2.S vaccination and SARS-CoV-2 variants. Produced via immunoSEQ multiplex PCR; TCRdb's table is partial and in-frame only. The table includes some 460,000 clones, nearly 90% detected once. Specimen: peripheral blood, collected in a trial of Ad26.COV2.S vaccine versus placebo. The origin of the receptors is a person between 18 and 65 years old who received the Ad26.COV2.S COVID-19 vaccine or a placebo. Both conserved end residues are part of each CDR3. Each record gives: V gene, J gene, CDR3 protein.

>TRBV6-5|TRBJ2-2
CASSYSQGSTGELFF
>TRBV12-1|TRBJ2-1
CARVGPYNEQFF
>TRBV3-1/TRBV3-2|TRBJ1-3
CASSQGIGRDTIYF
>TRBV7-2|TRBJ2-7
CASSPDLWTGIYEQYF
>TRBV10-3|TRBJ1-5
CAISQGLSNQPQHF
>TRBV6-2/TRBV6-3|TRBJ1-2
CASSYTNSVLRYGYTF
>TRBV15|TRBJ2-1
CATSREVAANEQFF
>TRBV11-3|TRBJ2-6
CASSLATASGANVLTF
>TRBV18|TRBJ2-5
CASSLLQGLGETQYF
>TRBV27|TRBJ2-7
CASSLTGVYEQYF
>TRBV14|TRBJ1-1
CASSQNWFDTEAFF
>TRBV28|TRBJ2-5
CASSLGGIVETQYF
>TRBV29-1|TRBJ2-5
CSGGTGARGETQYF
>TRBV4-3|TRBJ2-7
CASSQDPTHEQYF
>TRBV15|TRBJ1-2
CATSMIDREGTWALGYTF
>TRBV5-1|TRBJ2-5
CASSLPTSHLQETQYF
>TRBV7-9|TRBJ1-4
CASSNGLGLGEKLFF
>TRBV5-1|TRBJ2-7
CASSRGGLAGPFSYEQYF
>TRBV15|TRBJ1-4
CATSRALDRVEKLFF
>TRBV5-1|TRBJ2-1
CASSTILGPLNEQFF
>TRBV4-2|TRBJ2-7
CASSEAGGRGLYEQYF
>TRBV5-1|TRBJ1-1
CASSPDRVLTEAFF
>TRBV5-1|TRBJ2-1
CASSLREGRYNEQFF
>TRBV4-1|TRBJ2-5
CASSQEVKVWETQYF
>TRBV27|TRBJ1-1
CASSLYMATGEAFF